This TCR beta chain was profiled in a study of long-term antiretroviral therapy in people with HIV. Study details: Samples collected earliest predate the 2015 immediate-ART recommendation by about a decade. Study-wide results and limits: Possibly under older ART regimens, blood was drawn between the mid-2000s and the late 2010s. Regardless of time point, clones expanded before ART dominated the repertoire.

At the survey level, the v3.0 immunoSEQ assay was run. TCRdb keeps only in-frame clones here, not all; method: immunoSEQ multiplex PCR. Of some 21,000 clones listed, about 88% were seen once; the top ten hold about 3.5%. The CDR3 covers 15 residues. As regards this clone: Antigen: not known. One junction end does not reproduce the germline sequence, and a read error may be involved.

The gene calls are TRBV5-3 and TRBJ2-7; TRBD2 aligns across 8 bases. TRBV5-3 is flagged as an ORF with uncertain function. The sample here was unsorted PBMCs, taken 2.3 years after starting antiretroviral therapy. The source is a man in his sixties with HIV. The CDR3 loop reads CASSLTGGPAYEQYF. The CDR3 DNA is TGTGCCAGCAGCTTGACGGGGGGGCCGGCCTACGAGCAGTACTTC.